This T cell receptor beta chain was captured in a study of blood T cell repertoires in COVID-19 (dated by TCRdb to 2018 to 2020). Broadly, across the study: Collaborator samples came from the United States, Italy and Spain and covered acute and convalescent phases of COVID-19. A freely available public database, intended as a resource for researchers studying the immune response to SARS-CoV-2, is where the repertoires were released. The prospective study material was composed of cDNA or gDNA derived from T cells, B-cell-depleted T cells, or PBMCs. Where available, HLA class I and class II types were obtained from metadata supplied by the sample provider rather than from assay-based typing. The sample metadata nearly always contained a de-identified subject ID, COVID-19 status, age in years and sex. The dataset comprised deeply sampled blood TCRbeta repertoires from subjects exposed to, actively infected with, or recovered from COVID-19. The samples were drawn from the first 160 participants of the ongoing ImmuneRACE study and from 950 to 1,500 subjects provided by 6 global collaborators.

About this clone: No antigen is known for it. Base qualities are missing; no much larger clone stands one base away.

TCRbeta CDR3 regions were amplified from genomic DNA by means of the immunoSEQ Assay, a bias-controlled multiplex PCR. As for how the authors treated the data: The number of nucleated cells in each sample was estimated from the amplification of reference gene primers within the assay. To quantify the absolute abundance of each unique TCRbeta CDR3 rearrangement, sequence reads were collapsed and filtered. Productive Simpson clonality was computed per sample as the square root of Simpson's diversity index over productive rearrangements. TCRdb's version of the immuneACCESS table is confined to in-frame rearrangements and falls short of the full clone set. An unresolved V gene accounts for under half of the shortfall where checked; the remainder is of unknown origin. V and J calls and clone size come straight from that table; D and trimming were deduced from the DNA. This sample gives some 35,000 clones in total; over 75% of them show up just once. The ten most abundant clones make up 11% to 15% of the sample.

Measured from the cysteine to the phenylalanine, the CDR3 is 17 residues long. Kept here is only the CDR3 DNA, which spans 51 bases and is read in frame from base 1. The germline V and J ends show losses of 3 bases and 8 bases respectively, and no gene match explains 17 bases of the junction. CDR1 and CDR2 were assigned from the germline V gene as SGHRS and YFSETQ. General study outcomes and caveats: The quantity of clinical and demographic metadata differed by source and by participant and was supplied without curation.

The collaborating institutions used their own protocols to collect whole blood in K2EDTA tubes. For TCRbeta analysis, collaborators shipped samples as frozen whole blood, isolated PBMCs, or DNA extracted from either of those sample types. This TCR came from a man aged 60 to 75 with active COVID-19. The rearranged segments are TRBV5-1 and TRBJ1-2; TRBD1 agrees with 9 junctional bases. Sequences were obtained from peripheral blood. The encoded CDR3 is CASSSSFSGQGVGGYTF. The DNA is TGCGCCAGCAGCTCCTCATTTTCGGGACAGGGAGTTGGAGGCTACACCTTC. Where the CDR3 stops, the reference TRBV5-1 and TRBJ1-2 genes take over; the full variable domain is KAGVTQTPRYLIKTRGQQVTLSCSPISGHRSVSWYQQTPGQGLQFLFEYFSETQRNKGNFPGRFSGRQFSNSRSEMNVSTLELGDSALYLCASSSSFSGQGVGGYTFGSGTRLTVV.